One sample yielded the 3 T cell receptor beta chains listed below, sequenced in a study of Ad26.COV2.S vaccination and SARS-CoV-2 variants. Treatment noted: about 20 received Ad26.COV2.S at low or high dose, single or two shots; five or six received placebo; per-sample allocation not given. Day 63 after the first vaccine or placebo injection was the time point for sampling. Profiling relied on immunoSEQ multiplex PCR, and the TCRdb table lists in-frame clones only, not all of them. The sample includes about 410,000 clones, roughly 90% seen only once; the top ten take about 2%. The specimen was peripheral blood, collected in a trial of Ad26.COV2.S vaccine versus placebo. These receptors all come from a person between 18 and 60 years old who received the Ad26.COV2.S COVID-19 vaccine or a placebo.

The chain uses TRBV5-1 and TRBJ2-3; 7 nucleotides agree with TRBD1. The germline V gene encodes CDR1 SGHRS and CDR2 YFSETQ. There are 16 residues in the CDR3. The ends lost 0 bases at V and 2 bases at J; junction bases unmatched: 6. The CDR3 DNA reads as TGCGCCAGCAGCTTGGCTGGGACAGCTTACACAGATACGCAGTATTTT. This translates into CASSLAGTAYTDTQYF.

In this sample, this clone turned up once. This specimen includes other DNA sequences encoding the same CDR3. The V call is TRBV6-1, the J call TRBJ1-2; D gene uncertain. This CDR3 region has 12 residues. Germline CDR1 reads MNHNS; CDR2 reads SASEGT. Trimming removed 1 base at V and 4 bases at J, with 4 bases between. The CDR3 nucleotides read TGTGCCAGCAGTGAAGGGTCCTATGGCTACACCTTC. Translation: CASSEGSYGYTF.

The gene calls are TRBV5-1 and TRBJ2-1, with D maybe TRBD1 (5 bases). With 1 base removed from V and 6 bases from J, the gap between germline ends came to 8 bases. CDR3 length: 13 residues. Germline assignment: CDR1 SGHRS and CDR2 YFSETQ. CDR3 bases: TGCGCCAGCAGCTTGTCCAGGGCCAATGAGCAGTTCTTC. Its protein product is CASSLSRANEQFF.